A single sample is the source of the 10 T cell receptor beta chains below, sequenced in a study of tumor and adjacent non-tumor tissue in lung cancer (dated by TCRdb to 2017 to 2018). RNA was isolated from bulk unsorted tissue, and RNA quality was assessed with a NanoDrop ND-1000 and an Agilent 2100. To prepare the library, multiplex PCR was applied. Sequencing was performed on an Illumina HiSeq 2500. Following protocols modified from ARM-PCR, the researchers constructed TCRbeta libraries through three rounds of nested PCR with primers (Table S4). TCRdb reworked the public reads: Q25 trimming with fastp, MiXCR clone assembly, productive beta chains retained. A single entry per CDR3 protein holds the most common genes and DNA from its merged rows. The table for this sample lists 120,000 or so distinct CDR3 sequences; 66% of them were counted only once. The ten largest clones take up about 13% of the sample.

The sample taken for sequencing was lung tumor tissue. The origin of the receptors is a man aged 25 to 45 with non-small cell lung cancer.

Note on this clonotype: As the CDR3 is not closed by the conserved phenylalanine or tryptophan, this likely results from a read error. Because the CDR3's place on the DNA is in doubt, the DNA is left out and the CDR3 is given as listed by TCRdb. The CDR3 loop is CSADGVIDGYAL. This chain uses TRBV29-1 with TRBJ1-2. The CDR3 spans 12 residues, counting both ends. Germline loops: CDR1 SQVTM, CDR2 ANQGSEA.

Remarks on this clonotype: A much more abundant neighbour one base away suggests this may be a read error. The chain employs TRBV6-5 and TRBJ1-5; possible D gene TRBD1, 6 bases. The germline V gene has CDR1 MNHEY and CDR2 SVGAGI. This CDR3 has 16 amino acids. The ends were cut back, 5 bases at V and 0 bases at J, with 14 bases in the middle. The CDR3 DNA is TGTGCCAGCAGTCGGAACAGGGATTCTAGCAATCAGCCCCAGCATTTT. Its translation is CASSRNRDSSNQPQHF.

This clonotype has just one count. This sequence may be a read error, since a much larger clone differs from it by one base. The V gene is TRBV29-1, the J gene TRBJ2-7, with 8 bases matching TRBD1. The CDR3 length is 12 residues. Germline CDR1 is SQVTM and CDR2 is ANQGSEA. V lost 8 bases and J lost 7; bases outside the gene matches: 10. CDR3 region: CSCGQGPGEQYF. The CDR3 region has the DNA TGCAGCTGCGGACAGGGCCCCGGGGAGCAGTACTTC.

In regard to this clonotype: The CDR3 does not close with the conserved phenylalanine or tryptophan, likely indicating a read error. The DNA is omitted, as the CDR3 cannot be located on it reliably, and the CDR3 follows TCRdb's listing. The chain combines TRBV11-1 with TRBJ1-1. Germline assignment: CDR1 SGHAT and CDR2 FQDESV (reference sequence). The CDR3 is made up of 14 amino acids, end residues included. The chain's CDR3 is CVSSPDGLNTEVFS.

There are many counts of this clonotype. V usage is TRBV20-1 and J usage is TRBJ1-2; a weak D match, TRBD1 (5 bases). The CDR3 totals 13 residues. CDR1 and CDR2 (germline): DFQATT, SNEGSKA (reference sequence). V dropped 1 base and J dropped 5 bases, with 11 bases sitting between them. The CDR3 reads CSARGGRAYGYTF. The CDR3 bases are TGCAGTGCTAGAGGAGGCAGGGCATATGGCTACACCTTC.

This clonotype was seen only once. This chain uses TRBV30 with TRBJ1-1; the D gene is possibly TRBD1 (5 bases). Germline-derived CDR1 and CDR2 are GTSNPN and SVGIG (reference sequence). This CDR3 contains 13 residues. Trimming took off 5 bases at V and 4 bases at J, with 14 bases between the two ends. DNA of the CDR3: TGTGCCTGGGACATAGGACATAGCACTGAAGCTTTCTTT. Translating it yields CAWDIGHSTEAFF.

This clonotype was seen ten or more times. This sequence joins TRBV4-2 and TRBJ1-5; no clear D. The V end lost 3 bases, the J end lost 0 bases, and 6 bases lay between the germline ends. Germline lookup yields CDR1 LGHNA and CDR2 YNFKEQ. The length of the CDR3 is 14 residues. For the CDR3, the DNA is TGTGCCAGCAGCCACGCGTATAGCAATCAGCCCCAGCATTTT. Protein sequence: CASSHAYSNQPQHF.

In its sample, this clonotype was seen once. This chain links TRBV10-3 with TRBJ1-2, with a possible D match to TRBD1 (5 bases). The CDR3 runs to 14 residues. Germline values: CDR1 ENHRY, CDR2 SYGVKD. V dropped 7 bases and J dropped 2 bases, with 14 bases sitting between them. The CDR3 spells CAIMSQQANYGYTF. Here the CDR3 DNA reads TGTGCCATCATGAGCCAACAGGCCAACTATGGCTACACCTTC.

This clonotype showed up just a few times. V is TRBV5-4 and J is TRBJ1-6; TRBD1 matches at 7 bases. This CDR3 has 14 amino acids. CDR1 SGHNT and CDR2 YYREEE come from the germline V gene (reference sequence). V gave up 4 bases and J gave up 7 bases; unmatched junction bases: 5. CDR3 DNA: TGTGCCAGCAGCACGACAGGGATCAATTCACCCCTCCACTTT. Protein product: CASSTTGINSPLHF.

Note on this clonotype: No conserved phenylalanine or tryptophan ends this CDR3, so it is likely a read error. The chain joins TRBV29-1 to TRBJ2-7; no definite D call. Germline CDR1 is SQVTM and CDR2 is ANQGSEA. This CDR3 is built from 10 residues. CDR3 sequence: CSVIQHEQYL. CDR3 nucleotides: TGCAGCGTAATTCAGCACGAACAGTACTTA.